This T cell receptor beta chain was observed in a study of CD8+CD57+ T cells in acquired aplastic anemia. This clonotype has only a few counts. Genomic DNA served as template for TCR beta VDJ and CDR3 profiling. TCRdb analysed the reads with MiXCR anew, one entry per CDR3 protein. The sample records about 220,000 distinct CDR3 sequences, 30% to 35% being singletons. With 7 bases clipped from V and 0 bases from J, the junction kept 7 bases outside the gene matches. The CDR3 spans 16 residues. Germline V gene lookup returns CDR1 SGHAT and CDR2 FQDESV (reference sequence). Source material: sorted CD4+, CD8+, or CD8+CD57+ T cells (not recorded which) from PBMCs. The chain employs TRBV11-1 and TRBJ2-3; 10 positions match TRBD2. The TCR comes from a human donor in good health, serving as a control. CDR3: CASISSGGFSTDTQYF. CDR3 nucleotide sequence: TGTGCCAGCATCAGTAGCGGGGGGTTTAGCACAGATACGCAGTATTTT.